This entry describes one T cell receptor (beta chain). This sample was included in a study of blood T cell repertoires in COVID-19. About the study: The study drew acute and convalescent COVID-19 samples from the United States, Italy and Spain. T cells, B-cell-depleted T cells, or PBMCs supplied cDNA or gDNA.

In the authors' workflow: Amplified reference gene primers provided the basis for estimating nucleated cell counts. Generated by immunoSEQ multiplex PCR, the TCRdb table keeps only in-frame clones and is missing some. That table is the source of V, J and clone size, and D and trimming were worked out from the DNA. The repertoire holds under 200,000 clones, around nine tenths seen once, with under 2% in the top ten. This CDR3 is built from 19 residues. CDR1 and CDR2 from the germline V gene are SEHNR and FQNEAQ (reference sequence). Trimming cost V 4 bases and J 4 bases; bases outside gene matches: 18.

The V call is TRBV7-9, the J call TRBJ2-7; TRBD1 aligns across 11 bases. The material sequenced was peripheral blood. The receptor's source is a man aged 18 to 29 with active or convalescent COVID-19. This chain's CDR3 is CASSSSPGQGAYGAYEQYF. In DNA form, the CDR3 reads TGTGCCAGCAGCTCGTCCCCCGGACAGGGGGCTTATGGGGCGTACGAGCAGTACTTC. The variable domain in full, completed from reference TRBV7-9 and TRBJ2-7, reads DTGVSQNPRHKITKRGQNVTFRCDPISEHNRLYWYRQTLGQGPEFLTYFQNEAQLEKSRLLSDRFSAERPKGSFSTLEIQRTEQGDSAMYLCASSSSPGQGAYGAYEQYFGPGTRLTVT.